A selection of T cell receptor beta chains follows, all from one sample in a study of T cell responses to AZD1222 COVID-19 vaccine. Method: immunoSEQ multiplex PCR; TCRdb's copy keeps in-frame clones and lacks some. This table holds approximately 170,000 clones, roughly nine tenths found once. Specimen: peripheral blood, collected 28 days after the second AZD1222 dose. The receptors shown here come from an adult who received the AZD1222 COVID-19 vaccine. CDR3s include the opening cysteine and the closing phenylalanine or tryptophan. A D gene is named only where the DNA matches it firmly. Only some rows state a clone size, as once, few, many or a class for expanded clones.

d_gene,j_gene,v_gene,abundance,CDR3nt,CDR3aa
NA,TRBJ2-7,TRBV5-1,NA,TGCGCCAGCAGCTTGGGCGGGGACTCCTACGAGCAGTACTTC,CASSLGGDSYEQYF
NA,TRBJ2-7,TRBV7-9,NA,TGTGCCAGCAGCTTACCAGGGGCCTACGAGCAGTACTTC,CASSLPGAYEQYF
NA,TRBJ1-2,TRBV19,NA,TGTGCCAGTAGTTCCCAGGGCTATGGCTACACCTTC,CASSSQGYGYTF
NA,TRBJ1-3,TRBV18,once,TGTGCCAGCTCACCATCGGGCGACCTCTCTGGAAACACCATATATTTT,CASSPSGDLSGNTIYF
NA,TRBJ2-1,TRBV18,once,TGTGCCAGCTCCCGTCGGGACGGGAACAATGAGCAGTTCTTC,CASSRRDGNNEQFF
NA,TRBJ1-3,TRBV5-1,NA,TGCGCCAGCAGCTTGGGGGTAGCTGGAAACACCATATATTTT,CASSLGVAGNTIYF
TRBD1,TRBJ1-1,TRBV18,NA,TGTGCCAGCTCACCGGGACAGGGAATCGACGCTTTCTTT,CASSPGQGIDAFF
NA,TRBJ1-3,TRBV30,NA,TGTGCCTGGAGTTTGGCAGGAGCAGCTGGAAACACCATATATTTT,CAWSLAGAAGNTIYF
TRBD2,TRBJ2-7,TRBV5-4,NA,TGTGCCAGCAGCGTCCCCGGGACTAGCGACGAGCAGTACTTC,CASSVPGTSDEQYF
NA,TRBJ2-1,TRBV2,NA,TGTGCCAGCGGGTTAACCACCTACAATGAGCAGTTCTTC,CASGLTTYNEQFF
NA,TRBJ1-2,TRBV7-3,NA,TGTGCCAGCAGCCTGGACGGAGGCTATGGCTACACCTTC,CASSLDGGYGYTF
NA,TRBJ1-6,TRBV7-9,NA,TGTGCCAGCAGCTTAGGGGTGGGGGCTGGTTCACCCCTCCACTTT,CASSLGVGAGSPLHF
NA,TRBJ1-1,TRBV9,NA,TGTGCCAGCAGCCGCCAGGGGCACACTGAAGCTTTCTTT,CASSRQGHTEAFF
TRBD1,TRBJ1-6,TRBV9,NA,TGTGCCAGCAGCGGGCGGACAGGGGGCTTCTATTCACCCCTCCACTTT,CASSGRTGGFYSPLHF
NA,TRBJ1-5,TRBV20-1,NA,TGCAGTGCTAGTCGGGGGTATAGCAATCAGCCCCAGCATTTT,CSASRGYSNQPQHF
NA,TRBJ1-2,TRBV7-6,NA,TGTGCCAGCAGCTTAGGAGGGAGTGGAGGCTATGGCTACACCTTC,CASSLGGSGGYGYTF
NA,TRBJ2-7,TRBV6-6,NA,TGTGCCAGCAGTTACTCGGGAAGGGGTTCCTACGAGCAGTACTTC,CASSYSGRGSYEQYF
TRBD2,TRBJ2-3,TRBV9,NA,TGTGCCAGCAGCGTTCAGACTAGCGGGGGGGCTGGGGTGCAGTATTTT,CASSVQTSGGAGVQYF
NA,TRBJ2-2,TRBV12-3/TRBV12-4,NA,TGTGCCAGCAGTTTTGGAAACCCCGGGGAGCTGTTTTTT,CASSFGNPGELFF
NA,TRBJ2-5,TRBV27,NA,TGTGCCAGCAGTTTGGACGGCCAAGAGACCCAGTACTTC,CASSLDGQETQYF